Listed below are T cell receptor beta chains from one sample, sequenced in a study of vaccination and CD4 T cells after COVID-19. TCRdb ran MiXCR on the PCR reads and lists one entry per CDR3 protein. Of approximately 20,000 distinct CDR3 sequences detected, approximately 37% appear once; the ten largest clones hold about 14%. Their specific antigens are unknown. Sample: cultured CD4+ T cells from blood. The receptors were gathered from a human donor with COVID-19. Each CDR3 is given with its conserved first and last residue. The D gene is left open where the match is weak. A clone size is listed for some rows: how often the clone was seen (once, few, many), or a class if it is expanded.

V gene: TRBV21-1; J gene: TRBJ2-1; CDR3 length: 12; clone size: few; D gene: NA; CDR3 protein: CAWDCLDGEQFF; CDR3 DNA: TGTGCCTGGGATTGCCTGGACGGGGAGCAGTTCTTC
V gene: TRBV28; J gene: TRBJ2-3; CDR3 length: 15; clone size: NA; D gene: NA; CDR3 protein: CASSLSPREKDTQYF; CDR3 DNA: TGTGCCAGCAGTTTGAGTCCCAGGGAGAAAGATACGCAGTATTTT
V gene: TRBV4-1; J gene: TRBJ2-7; CDR3 length: 14; clone size: NA; D gene: NA; CDR3 protein: CASSLRGGAYEQYF; CDR3 DNA: TGCGCCAGCAGCCTGAGAGGGGGGGCCTACGAGCAGTACTTC
V gene: TRBV6-1; J gene: TRBJ1-2; CDR3 length: 15; clone size: few; D gene: NA; CDR3 protein: CASRHPRGSNYGYTF; CDR3 DNA: TGTGCCAGCAGACACCCCAGGGGATCCAACTATGGCTACACCTTC
V gene: TRBV2; J gene: TRBJ1-2; CDR3 length: 11; clone size: once; D gene: NA; CDR3 protein: CAALGGSGYTF; CDR3 DNA: TGTGCCGCCCTAGGGGGGTCCGGCTACACCTTC
V gene: TRBV11-2; J gene: TRBJ1-5; CDR3 length: 14; clone size: few; D gene: TRBD1; CDR3 protein: CASSKDRVDQPQHF; CDR3 DNA: TGTGCCAGCAGCAAAGACAGGGTAGATCAGCCCCAGCATTTT
V gene: TRBV11-2; J gene: TRBJ1-5; CDR3 length: 15; clone size: NA; D gene: TRBD1; CDR3 protein: CASSPGAQHRGPQHF; CDR3 DNA: TGTGCCAGCAGCCCCGGGGCGCAGCACAGGGGGCCCCAGCATTTT
V gene: TRBV7-3; J gene: TRBJ2-5; CDR3 length: 14; clone size: NA; D gene: NA; CDR3 protein: CASSPSQGSETQYF; CDR3 DNA: TGTGCCAGCAGCCCCTCCCAGGGGAGTGAGACCCAGTACTTC
V gene: TRBV2; J gene: TRBJ1-4; CDR3 length: 13; clone size: few; D gene: NA; CDR3 protein: CASSFTRNEKLFF; CDR3 DNA: TGTGCCAGCAGTTTCACACGTAATGAAAAACTGTTTTTT
V gene: TRBV10-2; J gene: TRBJ1-5; CDR3 length: 15; clone size: NA; D gene: NA; CDR3 protein: CAGSDTGVHGQPQHF; CDR3 DNA: TGCGCCGGCAGTGATACCGGTGTGCATGGGCAGCCCCAGCATTTT
V gene: TRBV7-2; J gene: TRBJ2-3; CDR3 length: 13; clone size: NA; D gene: NA; CDR3 protein: CASSLGPTDTQYF; CDR3 DNA: TGTGCCAGCAGCTTAGGACCCACAGATACGCAGTATTTT
V gene: TRBV18; J gene: TRBJ2-5; CDR3 length: 15; clone size: NA; D gene: NA; CDR3 protein: CASSPNPGAGETQYF; CDR3 DNA: TGTGCCAGCTCACCAAACCCGGGGGCGGGGGAGACCCAGTACTTC
V gene: TRBV19; J gene: TRBJ1-5; CDR3 length: 16; clone size: few; D gene: TRBD1; CDR3 protein: CASSIIPARGNQPQHF; CDR3 DNA: TGTGCCAGTAGTATAATCCCAGCCAGGGGGAATCAGCCCCAGCATTTT
V gene: TRBV24-1; J gene: TRBJ2-1; CDR3 length: 16; clone size: few; D gene: TRBD1; CDR3 protein: CATSDFRGTGANEQFF; CDR3 DNA: TGTGCCACCAGTGATTTCAGAGGGACAGGGGCTAATGAGCAGTTCTTC
V gene: TRBV6-1; J gene: TRBJ2-5; CDR3 length: 17; clone size: NA; D gene: NA; CDR3 protein: CAISAKIAGERQETQYF; CDR3 DNA: TGTGCCATCAGTGCAAAAATAGCCGGCGAACGACAAGAGACCCAGTACTTC
V gene: TRBV11-2; J gene: TRBJ2-1; CDR3 length: 15; clone size: NA; D gene: NA; CDR3 protein: CASSLVLGGYNEQFF; CDR3 DNA: TGTGCCAGCAGCTTAGTTCTAGGGGGGTACAATGAGCAGTTCTTC
V gene: TRBV7-2; J gene: TRBJ2-5; CDR3 length: 13; clone size: NA; D gene: NA; CDR3 protein: CASSLYGQETQYF; CDR3 DNA: TGTGCCAGCAGCTTGTACGGACAAGAGACCCAGTACTTC
V gene: TRBV20-1; J gene: TRBJ1-6; CDR3 length: 14; clone size: NA; D gene: NA; CDR3 protein: CSVREKTYNSPLHF; CDR3 DNA: TGCAGTGTTAGGGAGAAGACCTATAATTCACCCCTCCACTTT
V gene: TRBV5-4; J gene: TRBJ2-7; CDR3 length: 13; clone size: few; D gene: TRBD1; CDR3 protein: CASSPRTGFEQYF; CDR3 DNA: TGTGCCAGCAGCCCCCGGACAGGGTTCGAGCAGTACTTC
V gene: TRBV11-3; J gene: TRBJ2-3; CDR3 length: 14; clone size: NA; D gene: NA; CDR3 protein: CASSPSDRTDTQYF; CDR3 DNA: TGTGCCAGCAGCCCCTCCGACCGGACAGATACGCAGTATTTT
V gene: TRBV12-3/TRBV12-4; J gene: TRBJ1-3; CDR3 length: 13; clone size: NA; D gene: NA; CDR3 protein: CASSFRGGNTIYF; CDR3 DNA: TGTGCCAGCAGTTTCAGAGGGGGAAACACCATATATTTT
V gene: TRBV12-3/TRBV12-4; J gene: TRBJ1-5; CDR3 length: 13; clone size: NA; D gene: NA; CDR3 protein: CASMGQFNQPQHF; CDR3 DNA: TGTGCCAGCATGGGGCAGTTCAATCAGCCCCAGCATTTT
V gene: TRBV7-2; J gene: TRBJ1-6; CDR3 length: 13; clone size: NA; D gene: NA; CDR3 protein: CASSFQGSSPLHF; CDR3 DNA: TGTGCCAGCAGCTTCCAGGGTAGCTCACCCCTCCACTTT
V gene: TRBV15; J gene: TRBJ1-1; CDR3 length: 14; clone size: NA; D gene: NA; CDR3 protein: CATSRGQVNTEAFF; CDR3 DNA: TGTGCCACCAGCAGAGGGCAGGTGAACACTGAAGCTTTCTTT
V gene: TRBV2; J gene: TRBJ2-7; CDR3 length: 12; clone size: NA; D gene: NA; CDR3 protein: CASSDYSYEQYF; CDR3 DNA: TGTGCCAGCAGTGATTACAGCTACGAGCAGTACTTC
V gene: TRBV12-3/TRBV12-4; J gene: TRBJ1-5; CDR3 length: 13; clone size: few; D gene: NA; CDR3 protein: CASSFTANQPQHF; CDR3 DNA: TGTGCCAGCAGTTTTACGGCAAATCAGCCCCAGCATTTT
V gene: TRBV9; J gene: TRBJ1-2; CDR3 length: 16; clone size: NA; D gene: NA; CDR3 protein: CASSVEGTQLYYGYTF; CDR3 DNA: TGTGCCAGCAGCGTAGAAGGGACTCAACTCTACTATGGCTACACCTTC
V gene: TRBV7-8; J gene: TRBJ2-2; CDR3 length: 14; clone size: NA; D gene: TRBD1; CDR3 protein: CASSLDQGAGELFF; CDR3 DNA: TGTGCCAGCAGCTTAGATCAGGGGGCCGGGGAGCTGTTTTTT
V gene: TRBV2; J gene: TRBJ1-5; CDR3 length: 14; clone size: NA; D gene: NA; CDR3 protein: CASSGSVTNQPQHF; CDR3 DNA: TGTGCCAGCAGTGGGTCAGTCACTAATCAGCCCCAGCATTTT
V gene: TRBV29-1; J gene: TRBJ1-5; CDR3 length: 14; clone size: NA; D gene: NA; CDR3 protein: CSVGGQHSNQPQHF; CDR3 DNA: TGCAGCGTTGGTGGACAGCATAGCAATCAGCCCCAGCATTTT
V gene: TRBV6-4; J gene: TRBJ2-1; CDR3 length: 14; clone size: once; D gene: NA; CDR3 protein: CASSVGLGTQEQFF; CDR3 DNA: TGTGCCAGCAGTGTTGGTTTGGGCACACAGGAGCAGTTCTTC
V gene: TRBV19; J gene: TRBJ2-7; CDR3 length: 13; clone size: NA; D gene: NA; CDR3 protein: CASSRGEWDEQYF; CDR3 DNA: TGTGCCAGTAGTAGGGGGGAGTGGGACGAGCAGTACTTC
V gene: TRBV28; J gene: TRBJ2-7; CDR3 length: 15; clone size: few; D gene: NA; CDR3 protein: CASSSISRGSYEQYF; CDR3 DNA: TGTGCCAGCAGCAGCATTAGTCGGGGCTCCTACGAGCAGTACTTC
V gene: TRBV19; J gene: TRBJ2-7; CDR3 length: 15; clone size: NA; D gene: NA; CDR3 protein: CASSIKSALLVEQYF; CDR3 DNA: TGTGCCAGTAGTATAAAATCAGCCTTGCTAGTCGAGCAGTACTTC
V gene: TRBV7-9; J gene: TRBJ1-3; CDR3 length: 17; clone size: NA; D gene: NA; CDR3 protein: CASSFPLQGLAGNTIYF; CDR3 DNA: TGTGCCAGCAGCTTCCCCTTACAGGGTCTGGCCGGAAACACCATATATTTT
V gene: TRBV2; J gene: TRBJ2-5; CDR3 length: 17; clone size: NA; D gene: TRBD2; CDR3 protein: CASSVLTSGGLQETQYF; CDR3 DNA: TGTGCCAGCAGTGTTTTGACTAGCGGGGGGCTCCAAGAGACCCAGTACTTC
V gene: TRBV19; J gene: TRBJ1-2; CDR3 length: 13; clone size: once; D gene: NA; CDR3 protein: CASSIEQNYGYTF; CDR3 DNA: TGTGCCAGTAGTATAGAACAGAACTATGGCTACACCTTC
V gene: TRBV5-1; J gene: TRBJ2-5; CDR3 length: 13; clone size: NA; D gene: NA; CDR3 protein: CASSLGGLGTQYF; CDR3 DNA: TGCGCCAGCAGCTTGGGGGGACTGGGGACCCAGTACTTC
V gene: TRBV6-1; J gene: TRBJ2-2; CDR3 length: 14; clone size: NA; D gene: NA; CDR3 protein: CASRGEGNTGELFF; CDR3 DNA: TGTGCCAGCAGGGGAGAGGGAAACACCGGGGAGCTGTTTTTT
V gene: TRBV2; J gene: TRBJ2-5; CDR3 length: 14; clone size: NA; D gene: NA; CDR3 protein: CASRDGRGGETQYF; CDR3 DNA: TGTGCCAGCAGGGACGGCAGGGGGGGAGAGACCCAGTACTTC
V gene: TRBV29-1; J gene: TRBJ2-5; CDR3 length: 11; clone size: NA; D gene: NA; CDR3 protein: CSVAPKETQYF; CDR3 DNA: TGCAGCGTTGCGCCAAAAGAGACCCAGTACTTC
V gene: TRBV18; J gene: TRBJ1-2; CDR3 length: 17; clone size: NA; D gene: TRBD1; CDR3 protein: CASSPRPDRGRGYGYTF; CDR3 DNA: TGTGCCAGCTCACCAAGGCCGGACAGGGGGCGAGGATATGGCTACACCTTC